This T cell receptor beta chain stems from a study of blood T cell repertoires in COVID-19 (dated by TCRdb to about 2020). Concerning the study at large: Samples from collaborators originated in the United States, Italy and Spain and spanned both the acute and convalescent phases of COVID-19. The prospective study material was composed of cDNA or gDNA derived from T cells, B-cell-depleted T cells, or PBMCs. The dataset comprised deeply sampled blood TCRbeta repertoires from subjects exposed to, actively infected with, or recovered from COVID-19. The repertoires were released in a freely available public database meant as a resource for research on the immune response to SARS-CoV-2. The samples were drawn from the first 160 participants of the ongoing ImmuneRACE study and from over 950 subjects provided by 6 global collaborators. The sample metadata nearly always contained a de-identified subject ID, COVID-19 status, age in years and sex. Where available, HLA class I and class II types were obtained from metadata supplied by the sample provider rather than from assay-based typing. General study outcomes and caveats: The quantity of clinical and demographic metadata differed by source and by participant and was supplied without curation.

Via the germline V gene, CDR1 is MGHRA and CDR2 YSYEKL. The CDR3 holds 14 amino acids from the cysteine to the phenylalanine. Only the CDR3 DNA stays, 42 bases, in frame from base 1. V ends up 5 bases short and J 4 bases short, with an unmatched junction base count of 3. A remark on this clone: The antigen it binds to is not known. Base-call qualities are not available, and no considerably larger clone is one nucleotide away.

The immunoSEQ Assay, a bias-controlled multiplex PCR, was used to amplify TCRbeta CDR3 regions from genomic DNA. In the source study's methods: The number of nucleated cells in each sample was estimated from the amplification of reference gene primers within the assay. Sequence reads were collapsed and filtered to measure the absolute abundance of every unique TCRbeta CDR3 rearrangement. For each sample, productive Simpson clonality was calculated as the square root of Simpson's diversity index over productive rearrangements. Here the immuneACCESS table is served through TCRdb, limited to in-frame sequences with V and J called. Missing clones are a known gap in these copies; in checked studies unresolved V genes cover under half, and the rest lacks a known reason. V and J calls and clone size are as listed in that table; D and trimming were resolved from the DNA. This sample comprises 400,000 to 550,000 clones, around 89% of them detected only once. The ten largest make up about 4.5% of the sample.

Whole blood was collected in K2EDTA tubes by collaborating institutions according to the institutions' own protocols. For TCRbeta analysis, collaborator samples were shipped as frozen whole blood, as isolated PBMCs, or as DNA extracted from either sample type. The source of this sequence is a woman aged 25 to 45 with acute or convalescent COVID-19. The source material was peripheral blood. The chain is assembled from TRBV4-1 and TRBJ2-2; 8 bases in the junction line up with TRBD1. The CDR3 reads as follows: CASSNRGSTGELFF. The nucleotide sequence is given as TGCGCCAGCAGCAACAGGGGGAGCACCGGGGAGCTGTTTTTT.